One sample yielded the 21 T cell receptor beta chains listed below, sequenced in a study of blood T cell repertoires in COVID-19. Sequencing was performed with immunoSEQ multiplex PCR; in TCRdb, only in-frame clones are kept and a portion is missing. The data show roughly 500,000 clones, around 87% seen once. Sequenced input: PBMCs or T cells enriched from blood (not recorded which). The receptor source for this set is a middle-aged woman who had recovered from COVID-19.

V gene TRBV29-1 combines with J gene TRBJ2-7; 8 bases are a match to TRBD2. V shed 3 bases, J shed 5 bases, and the junction held 15 bases outside the gene matches. The CDR3 consists of 16 residues. Germline assignment: CDR1 SQVTM and CDR2 ANQGSEA. This chain's CDR3 is CSVEMRLAGPTHEQYF. CDR3 DNA sequence: TGCAGCGTTGAGATGCGGCTAGCGGGTCCCACCCACGAGCAGTACTTC.

V gene TRBV15 combines with J gene TRBJ1-6; 8 bases are shared with TRBD1. V lost 1 base, J lost 10 bases, and 6 bases stayed unmatched. There are 15 residues in the CDR3. Germline values: CDR1 LNHNV, CDR2 YYDKDF (reference sequence). The CDR3 nucleotides read TGTGCCACCAGCAGAGCGACAGGGGTCGAATCACCCCTCCACTTT. This translates into CATSRATGVESPLHF. The entire variable domain, with the rest obtained from reference TRBV15 and TRBJ1-6, is as follows: DAMVIQNPRYQVTQFGKPVTLSCSQTLNHNVMYWYQQKSSQAPKLLFHYYDKDFNNEADTPDNFQSRRPNTSFCFLDIRSPGLGDTAMYLCATSRATGVESPLHFGNGTRLTVT.

J is TRBJ1-3 and V is TRBV11-3; D remains unclear. There are 16 residues in the CDR3. V was cut by 2 bases and J by 0 bases, with 11 bases left in between. Germline loops: CDR1 SGHNT, CDR2 YENEEA. The CDR3 loop reads CASSLNGGSSGNTIYF. The CDR3 DNA follows: TGTGCCAGCAGCTTAAACGGCGGCAGCTCTGGAAACACCATATATTTT.

The chain links TRBV3-1 (or the pseudogene TRBV3-2) to TRBJ1-1; perhaps TRBD1 as D (5 bases). V was clipped by 0 bases and J by 5 bases, with 13 bases between them. Germline V gene data show CDR1 as LGHDT and CDR2 as YNNKEL (reference sequence). This CDR3 has 15 residues. The CDR3 protein is CASSQEPGVGTEAFF. In DNA, the CDR3 is TGTGCCAGCAGCCAAGAGCCGGGGGTGGGAACTGAAGCTTTCTTT.

V gene TRBV7-2 combines with J gene TRBJ2-7, with a tentative D call TRBD2 (6 bases). Trimming pared 6 bases from V and 0 bases from J, leaving 15 bases between. CDR1 is SGHTA and CDR2 is FQGNSA in the germline V gene. The CDR3 totals 15 residues. CDR3: CASSSLPGASYEQYF. CDR3 DNA sequence: TGTGCCAGCAGTTCCCTTCCGGGAGCCTCCTACGAGCAGTACTTC.

The V gene is TRBV18, the J gene TRBJ1-2; D possibly corresponds to TRBD1 (5 bases). With 3 bases removed from V and 0 bases from J, the gap between germline ends came to 14 bases. CDR3 length equals 16 residues. Germline loops: CDR1 KGHSH, CDR2 LQKENI. Here the CDR3 reads CASSPVSQGTNYGYTF. DNA for the CDR3: TGTGCCAGCTCACCCGTTAGTCAGGGCACTAACTATGGCTACACCTTC.

This clone was counted a single time. The chain couples TRBV6-1 to TRBJ2-7; 7 bases fit TRBD2. CDR3 length equals 16 residues. Looked up from germline, CDR1 is MNHNS and CDR2 is SASEGT. The J segment lost 3 bases and the V segment lost 0 bases, leaving 8 bases of the junction unmatched. The CDR3 nucleotides read TGTGCCAGCAGTGAAGCGGCCACTAGCGACCACTACGAGCAGTACTTC. It translates to CASSEAATSDHYEQYF.

CDR3 protein: CASSSTVAGTEAFF. The CDR3 DNA reads TGCGCCAGCAGCTCGACGGTGGCGGGTACTGAAGCTTTCTTT. The gene calls are TRBV5-1 and TRBJ1-1; D is undetermined. Trimming shortened V by 3 bases and J by 5 bases, and 14 bases separated the two germline ends. The CDR3 is made up of 14 amino acids. Germline CDR1 SGHRS, CDR2 YFSETQ.

This rearrangement joins TRBV6-6 to TRBJ2-5; perhaps TRBD1 as D (6 bases). Looked up from germline, CDR1 is MNHNY and CDR2 is SVGAGI (reference sequence). V shed 2 bases and J shed 9 bases, with 16 bases lying between them. The CDR3 contains 14 residues. The CDR3 DNA sequence: TGTGCCAGCAGTTACGCCGGGACAAGGAGCGCCCAGTACTTC. It is translated as CASSYAGTRSAQYF.

The V call is TRBV3-1 (or the pseudogene TRBV3-2), the J call TRBJ2-1; the D gene is possibly TRBD1 (6 bases). The V end lost 4 bases, the J end lost 8 bases, and 27 bases lay between the germline ends. The CDR3 is 18 amino acids. From germline, CDR1 is LGHDT and CDR2 YNNKEL (reference sequence). The CDR3 reads CASSPPTPPRGSDDEQFF. The DNA of the CDR3 is TGTGCCAGCAGCCCACCTACCCCTCCCAGGGGATCTGACGATGAGCAGTTCTTC.

A note on this clone: At one of its ends the junction is not consistent with the germline gene, which may arise from a read error. The CDR3 sequence is CASKPDRSGNELFF. CDR3 DNA: TGTGCCAGCAAACCCGATCGCTCGGGGAATGAGCTGTTCTTC. J is TRBJ2-1 and V is TRBV6-4; D perhaps matches TRBD2 (5 bases). This CDR3 comprises 14 residues. Germline CDR1 and CDR2: MRHNA and SNTAGT.

This chain uses TRBV4-3 with TRBJ2-2, with TRBD2 identical over 10 bases. The CDR3 totals 19 residues. Germline assignment: CDR1 LGHNA and CDR2 YSLEER. V lost 0 bases, J lost 1 base, and 8 bases stayed unmatched. This CDR3 is CASSQEIAGGIVNTGELFF. The CDR3 DNA reads TGCGCCAGCAGCCAAGAAATAGCGGGAGGCATAGTGAACACCGGGGAGCTGTTTTTT.

This chain uses TRBV4-3 with TRBJ2-7; 9 nucleotides agree with TRBD2. The trim removed 3 bases at V and 3 bases at J, leaving 9 bases unmatched. The CDR3 sequence is 16 residues long. Germline V CDR1 and CDR2: LGHNA, YSLEER. CDR3 sequence: CASSQNLAGEGYEQYF. CDR3 nucleotide sequence: TGCGCCAGCAGCCAGAACTTAGCGGGAGAGGGCTACGAGCAGTACTTC.

The chain couples TRBV12-3 or TRBV12-4 to TRBJ2-2; D not resolved. The CDR3 length is 13 residues. V gave up 6 bases and J gave up 0 bases, with 5 bases separating them. The CDR3, as DNA: TGTGCCAGCAGGAGAACGAACACCGGGGAGCTGTTTTTT. Its protein product is CASRRTNTGELFF.

This clone showed up just a few times. This chain uses TRBV2 with TRBJ2-3, with no clear D. There are 13 residues in the CDR3. Trimming removed 6 bases from V and 4 bases from J, with 11 bases in between. CDR1 is SNHLY, CDR2 FYNNEI, per germline. DNA for the CDR3: TGTGCCAGCAGCACCCGGTCTGCAGATACGCAGTATTTT. Translating it yields CASSTRSADTQYF.

This clone was seen a single time. This sequence joins TRBV7-9 and TRBJ1-1; D unresolved. This CDR3 has 14 residues. Germline CDR1 reads SEHNR; CDR2 reads FQNEAQ (reference sequence). Trimming shortened V by 1 base and J by 2 bases, and 8 bases separated the two germline ends. CDR3 residues: CASSLDTINTEAFF. The CDR3 DNA sequence: TGTGCCAGCAGCTTAGACACCATTAACACTGAAGCTTTCTTT.

CDR3 amino acids: CASSLQMNTEAFF. The CDR3 DNA is TGTGCCAGCTCACTGCAGATGAACACTGAAGCTTTCTTT. The chain is built from TRBV18 and TRBJ1-1; D not certain. V was pared by 4 bases and J by 0 bases, with 6 bases between. CDR1 is KGHSH, CDR2 LQKENI, per germline. The CDR3 runs 13 residues. Supplemented by reference TRBV18 and TRBJ1-1, the full variable domain reads NAGVMQNPRHLVRRRGQEARLRCSPMKGHSHVYWYRQLPEEGLKFMVYLQKENIIDESGMPKERFSAEFPKEGPSILRIQQVVRGDSAAYFCASSLQMNTEAFFGQGTRLTVV.

This rearrangement joins TRBV6-5 to TRBJ2-5, with a weak D call TRBD1 (7 bases). The V gene's germline CDR1 is MNHEY and CDR2 SVGAGI. Between the trimmed V and J ends, which lost 5 bases and 7 bases, there was a span of 14 bases. The CDR3 spans 13 residues. The CDR3 here is CASSHGQGGTQYF. CDR3 in DNA: TGTGCCAGCAGTCACGGGCAGGGGGGGACCCAGTACTTC.

The J gene is TRBJ2-2, the V gene TRBV15; 10 bases align to TRBD2. Germline CDR1 reads LNHNV; CDR2 reads YYDKDF (reference sequence). The CDR3 has 17 amino acids. With V trimmed by 0 bases and J by 4 bases, 5 bases remained unmatched. CDR3 in amino acids: CATSRDYSGRATGELFF. The DNA of the CDR3 is TGTGCCACCAGCAGAGATTACAGCGGGAGGGCCACCGGGGAGCTGTTTTTT.

The V call is TRBV29-1, the J call TRBJ1-1; D remains unclear. CDR1 and CDR2 from the germline V gene are SQVTM and ANQGSEA. Trimming took 5 bases from V and 0 from J, leaving 4 bases between them. The CDR3 extends over 11 amino acids. The CDR3: CSVYMNTEAFF. CDR3 nucleotides: TGCAGCGTTTATATGAACACTGAAGCTTTCTTT.

The V gene is TRBV7-2, the J gene TRBJ2-3; 8 bases are shared with TRBD2. Germline V gene lookup returns CDR1 SGHTA and CDR2 FQGNSA. The CDR3 contains 16 residues. V shed 5 bases and J 5 bases; nucleotides not matched to a gene: 12. The CDR3 is CASSLRGGRTQDTQYF. CDR3 DNA: TGTGCCAGCAGCCTCCGGGGCGGGAGGACCCAAGATACGCAGTATTTT.